A selection of T cell receptor beta chains follows, all from one sample in a study of cytomegalovirus exposure and HLA in healthy donors. Method: immunoSEQ multiplex PCR; TCRdb's copy keeps in-frame clones and lacks some. This sample has 53,000 or so clones, with 65% to 75% found just once. The sample was PBMCs. Receptors originate from a man aged 30-40 years in good health and CMV-seropositive. Both conserved end residues are part of each CDR3. A D gene is named only where the DNA matches it firmly. Not every row has a clone size; where given, it reads once, few, many or a size class.

V gene: TRBV10-3
J gene: TRBJ2-3
D gene: TRBD2
clone size: few
CDR3 DNA: TGTGCCATCAGTGCTAGCGGGGGTACAGATACGCAGTATTTT
CDR3 protein: CAISASGGTDTQYF

V gene: TRBV28
J gene: TRBJ2-5
D gene: TRBD1
clone size: -
CDR3 DNA: TGTGCCAGCAACTCAGGGGGCCTGAGCCAAGAGACCCAGTACTTC
CDR3 protein: CASNSGGLSQETQYF

V gene: TRBV30
J gene: TRBJ2-1
D gene: TRBD2
clone size: -
CDR3 DNA: TGTGCCTGGAGTCGGGGGGGTAGCAATGAGCAGTTCTTC
CDR3 protein: CAWSRGGSNEQFF

V gene: TRBV19
J gene: TRBJ1-2
D gene: -
clone size: -
CDR3 DNA: TGTGCCAGTAGTGCACAGGGTCCCTATGGCTACACCTTC
CDR3 protein: CASSAQGPYGYTF

V gene: TRBV20-1
J gene: TRBJ1-2
D gene: TRBD1
clone size: -
CDR3 DNA: TGCAGTGTCACAGGGGGCGCTGGCTACACCTTC
CDR3 protein: CSVTGGAGYTF

V gene: TRBV7-3
J gene: TRBJ2-4
D gene: TRBD2
clone size: -
CDR3 DNA: TGTGCCAGCAGCTTAATGGGGGAGGGGCTTCAGTACTTC
CDR3 protein: CASSLMGEGLQYF

V gene: TRBV6-5
J gene: TRBJ1-1
D gene: -
clone size: -
CDR3 DNA: TGTGCCAGCAGCCGCCCAGGGGCCGGAGCTGAAGCTTTCTTT
CDR3 protein: CASSRPGAGAEAFF

V gene: TRBV6-6
J gene: TRBJ1-2
D gene: TRBD1
clone size: few
CDR3 DNA: TGTGCCAGCGACGATAGGGGGGACAGCAACTATGGCTACACCTTC
CDR3 protein: CASDDRGDSNYGYTF

V gene: TRBV29-1
J gene: TRBJ1-1
D gene: -
clone size: -
CDR3 DNA: TGCAGCTATTGCCTACGGGTAAACACTGAAGCTTTCTTT
CDR3 protein: CSYCLRVNTEAFF

V gene: TRBV5-6
J gene: TRBJ1-2
D gene: TRBD1
clone size: -
CDR3 DNA: TGTGCCAGCAGCGTACCAGGACAGGAACTTTATGGCTACACCTTC
CDR3 protein: CASSVPGQELYGYTF

V gene: TRBV10-1
J gene: TRBJ1-6
D gene: -
clone size: -
CDR3 DNA: TGCGCCAGCAGGGGTACAGGGCCCCAGAAACCCCTCCACTTT
CDR3 protein: CASRGTGPQKPLHF

V gene: TRBV29-1
J gene: TRBJ2-3
D gene: -
clone size: -
CDR3 DNA: TGCAGCGTCCAAGGGGTGGGGGGTCGGACAGATACGCAGTATTTT
CDR3 protein: CSVQGVGGRTDTQYF

V gene: TRBV2
J gene: TRBJ2-7
D gene: TRBD1
clone size: -
CDR3 DNA: TGTGCCAGCAGACCATCTGGACAGGGGGTCTACGAGCAGTACTTC
CDR3 protein: CASRPSGQGVYEQYF

V gene: TRBV11-2
J gene: TRBJ1-1
D gene: -
clone size: once
CDR3 DNA: TGTGCCAGCAGCTTAGTTCCAGGGGCAGTGATAAACACTGAAGCTTTCTTT
CDR3 protein: CASSLVPGAVINTEAFF

V gene: TRBV30
J gene: TRBJ1-3
D gene: -
clone size: -
CDR3 DNA: TGTGCCTCTACGGGGGTCGGCCGAAACACCATATATTTT
CDR3 protein: CASTGVGRNTIYF

V gene: TRBV28
J gene: TRBJ2-3
D gene: TRBD2
clone size: -
CDR3 DNA: TGTGCCAGCAGTTGGGCGGGGGGCGATACGCAGTATTTT
CDR3 protein: CASSWAGGDTQYF

V gene: TRBV5-5
J gene: TRBJ2-3
D gene: -
clone size: -
CDR3 DNA: TGTGCCAGCAGCTTGGGAGGCGTCAGGGTCGAGTGGACGCAGTATTTT
CDR3 protein: CASSLGGVRVEWTQYF

V gene: TRBV9
J gene: TRBJ1-6
D gene: -
clone size: -
CDR3 DNA: TGTGCCAGCAGCGTAGGGGGCTCTAATTCACCCCTCCACTTT
CDR3 protein: CASSVGGSNSPLHF

V gene: TRBV7-8
J gene: TRBJ2-1
D gene: TRBD2
clone size: -
CDR3 DNA: TGTGCCAGCAGCTTAGGGACTAGCGGGGGGAATGAGCAGTTCTTC
CDR3 protein: CASSLGTSGGNEQFF

V gene: TRBV27
J gene: TRBJ1-1
D gene: -
clone size: few
CDR3 DNA: TGTGCCAGCAGTTTCAGATGGAACACTGAAGCTTTCTTT
CDR3 protein: CASSFRWNTEAFF

V gene: TRBV9
J gene: TRBJ1-1
D gene: -
clone size: -
CDR3 DNA: TGTGCCAGCAGCCCCCAACAGGGAAACACTGAAGCTTTCTTT
CDR3 protein: CASSPQQGNTEAFF

V gene: TRBV6-5
J gene: TRBJ1-1
D gene: -
clone size: -
CDR3 DNA: TGTGCCAGCAGTTACTCGAAGGGGCCGAACACTGAAGCTTTCTTT
CDR3 protein: CASSYSKGPNTEAFF

V gene: TRBV7-3
J gene: TRBJ2-1
D gene: TRBD2
clone size: -
CDR3 DNA: TGTGCCAGCAGCTTGGGACTAGGGAATGAGCAGTTCTTC
CDR3 protein: CASSLGLGNEQFF

V gene: TRBV6-1
J gene: TRBJ1-5
D gene: TRBD1
clone size: -
CDR3 DNA: TGTGCCAGCAGCCGGGACAGGATTTTGAGTCACCAGCATTTT
CDR3 protein: CASSRDRILSHQHF

V gene: TRBV28
J gene: TRBJ1-4
D gene: TRBD1
clone size: -
CDR3 DNA: TGTGCCAGCAGTGGGGGGACAGACAATGAAAAACTGTTTTTT
CDR3 protein: CASSGGTDNEKLFF

V gene: TRBV5-1
J gene: TRBJ1-1
D gene: TRBD1
clone size: -
CDR3 DNA: TGCGCCAGCAGCCCCGGACAGGAGACAGCCACTGAAGCTTTCTTT
CDR3 protein: CASSPGQETATEAFF

V gene: TRBV9
J gene: TRBJ1-1
D gene: -
clone size: -
CDR3 DNA: TGTGCCAGCAGCGTAGATCGGGGGTATAACACTGAAGCTTTCTTT
CDR3 protein: CASSVDRGYNTEAFF

V gene: TRBV10-3
J gene: TRBJ2-7
D gene: -
clone size: few
CDR3 DNA: TGTGCCATCAGTGAGCCCGGGCCAGGGACCTACGAGCAGTACTTC
CDR3 protein: CAISEPGPGTYEQYF

V gene: TRBV4-2
J gene: TRBJ2-7
D gene: TRBD1
clone size: -
CDR3 DNA: TGTGCCAGCAGCCAAGGGCCCCGGGACAGTGTTTCCTACGAGCAGTACTTC
CDR3 protein: CASSQGPRDSVSYEQYF

V gene: TRBV5-6
J gene: TRBJ2-7
D gene: -
clone size: -
CDR3 DNA: TGTGCCAGCAGCTTCCGGTATTCCTACGAGCAGTACTTC
CDR3 protein: CASSFRYSYEQYF

V gene: TRBV4-3
J gene: TRBJ2-5
D gene: TRBD2
clone size: -
CDR3 DNA: TGCGCCAGCAGCCAGCTACTAGCGGGGGGGGAGGAGACCCAGTACTTC
CDR3 protein: CASSQLLAGGEETQYF

V gene: TRBV6-1
J gene: TRBJ1-5
D gene: TRBD1
clone size: -
CDR3 DNA: TGTGCCAGCAGTCGGGACAGTAATCAGCCCCAGCATTTT
CDR3 protein: CASSRDSNQPQHF

V gene: TRBV6-1
J gene: TRBJ2-1
D gene: -
clone size: -
CDR3 DNA: TGTGCCAGCAGTGAAGCGAGGAGTTACAATGAGCAGTTCTTC
CDR3 protein: CASSEARSYNEQFF

V gene: TRBV7-9
J gene: TRBJ2-2
D gene: -
clone size: -
CDR3 DNA: TGTGCCAGCAGCTTACTGACTGGGAACACCGGGGAGCTGTTTTTT
CDR3 protein: CASSLLTGNTGELFF

V gene: TRBV19
J gene: TRBJ1-1
D gene: -
clone size: -
CDR3 DNA: TGTGCCAGTAGTATAGTAGGGGGTCCGGGTGAAGCTTTCTTT
CDR3 protein: CASSIVGGPGEAFF

V gene: TRBV5-1
J gene: TRBJ1-5
D gene: TRBD1
clone size: few
CDR3 DNA: TGCGCCAGCAGCCCGGACAGGGGAGGCCAGCCCCAGCATTTT
CDR3 protein: CASSPDRGGQPQHF

V gene: TRBV11-3
J gene: TRBJ1-3
D gene: TRBD1
clone size: -
CDR3 DNA: TGTGCCAGCAGCTCTCACGGACAGGGGGAAGGAAACACCATATATTTT
CDR3 protein: CASSSHGQGEGNTIYF

V gene: TRBV2
J gene: TRBJ2-7
D gene: -
clone size: -
CDR3 DNA: TGTGCCAGCAGTGAGGCTGGGGCCAAGCAGTACTTC
CDR3 protein: CASSEAGAKQYF

V gene: TRBV6-5
J gene: TRBJ2-7
D gene: TRBD1
clone size: once
CDR3 DNA: TGTGCCAGCACCCAGGACAGGGGGTACTACGAGCAGTACTTC
CDR3 protein: CASTQDRGYYEQYF

V gene: TRBV9
J gene: TRBJ2-7
D gene: -
clone size: -
CDR3 DNA: TGTGCCAGCAGCGTAGATGCGAAATACGAGCAGTACTTC
CDR3 protein: CASSVDAKYEQYF

V gene: TRBV30
J gene: TRBJ2-7
D gene: TRBD1
clone size: -
CDR3 DNA: TGTGCCTGGAGTATTACGACCGGGACAGAAATAATCTTC
CDR3 protein: CAWSITTGTEIIF

V gene: TRBV5-1
J gene: TRBJ2-3
D gene: TRBD1
clone size: -
CDR3 DNA: TGCGCCAGCAGCTTGAGGGGGCCAGATACGCAGTATTTT
CDR3 protein: CASSLRGPDTQYF

V gene: TRBV4-3
J gene: TRBJ2-2
D gene: -
clone size: -
CDR3 DNA: TGCGCCAGCAGCCACTTTAACACCGGGGAGCTGTTTTTT
CDR3 protein: CASSHFNTGELFF

V gene: TRBV2
J gene: TRBJ2-1
D gene: TRBD2
clone size: -
CDR3 DNA: TGTGCCAGAACAACATTAGCGGGGGTTGAGCAGTTCTTC
CDR3 protein: CARTTLAGVEQFF

V gene: TRBV19
J gene: TRBJ2-1
D gene: -
clone size: -
CDR3 DNA: TGTGCCAGTAGCCCCAGACTAGACTCCTACAATGAGCAGTTCTTC
CDR3 protein: CASSPRLDSYNEQFF

V gene: TRBV18
J gene: TRBJ1-1
D gene: -
clone size: -
CDR3 DNA: TGTGCCAGCTCCCAGGACAGAAACACTGAAGCTTTCTTT
CDR3 protein: CASSQDRNTEAFF

V gene: TRBV11-1
J gene: TRBJ1-1
D gene: -
clone size: -
CDR3 DNA: TGTGCCAGCAGCTTAACCCTGGCAGGGGAGAGGAACACTGAAGCTTTCTTT
CDR3 protein: CASSLTLAGERNTEAFF

V gene: TRBV7-6
J gene: TRBJ1-5
D gene: -
clone size: -
CDR3 DNA: TGTGCCAGCAGCTTAGGGCGGTTCAATCAGCCCCAGCATTTT
CDR3 protein: CASSLGRFNQPQHF

V gene: TRBV10-3
J gene: TRBJ2-7
D gene: TRBD1
clone size: -
CDR3 DNA: TGTGCCATCCGGGACAGGGAAGGGGAGCAGTACTTC
CDR3 protein: CAIRDREGEQYF

V gene: TRBV6-1
J gene: TRBJ2-7
D gene: TRBD1
clone size: -
CDR3 DNA: TGTGCCAGCAGTCTAGACAGGGGGCTCCACGAGCAGTACTTC
CDR3 protein: CASSLDRGLHEQYF

V gene: TRBV7-2
J gene: TRBJ1-2
D gene: -
clone size: -
CDR3 DNA: TGTGCCAGCAGCACCCACATTTTGCCCGTCTATGGCTACACCTTC
CDR3 protein: CASSTHILPVYGYTF

V gene: TRBV28
J gene: TRBJ1-2
D gene: TRBD1
clone size: -
CDR3 DNA: TGTGCCAGCAGCTTAAGGGACAGATACTATGGCTACACCTTC
CDR3 protein: CASSLRDRYYGYTF